A selection of T cell receptor beta chains follows, all from one sample in a study of T cells in Graves' hyperthyroidism and ophthalmopathy. A single record per CDR3 protein comes from TCRdb applying MiXCR to the multiplex PCR reads. The sample records fewer than 300,000 distinct CDR3 sequences, over 12% being singletons. The sample was blood. These receptors were taken from a woman between 50 and 59 years old with Graves' hyperthyroidism that later progressed to Graves' ophthalmopathy. The CDR3 runs from the conserved cysteine through the conserved F or W. Not all rows give a size; the values are once, few, many and, for expanded clones, a class.

length,size,V,J,CDR3
12,-,TRBV14,TRBJ2-4,CASSQVRDIQYF
16,-,TRBV18,TRBJ2-3,CASSPPIAGGTDTQYF
15,many,TRBV2,TRBJ2-7,CASSEFGQGEHEQYF
14,many,TRBV5-1,TRBJ2-7,CASSSGDTITEQYF
19,many,TRBV7-4,TRBJ1-5,CASSLIRTGQVFSNQPQHF
16,-,TRBV28,TRBJ2-5,CASSQRQGATQETQYF
13,-,TRBV12-3/TRBV12-4,TRBJ1-6,CASSLAVNSPLHF
16,once,TRBV11-2,TRBJ2-1,CASSSSWLAGVNEQFF
10,-,TRBV20-1,TRBJ1-2,CRPYNYGYTF
15,few,TRBV5-1,TRBJ2-2,CASSLVTSGAGELFF
13,many,TRBV2,TRBJ1-3,CASSSGSGNTIYF
13,many,TRBV6-1,TRBJ2-5,CASSEDREGTQYF
16,-,TRBV14,TRBJ1-2,CASSQGRATLYGGYTF
17,many,TRBV6-6,TRBJ1-2,CASSYWTGGSSNYGYTF
15,-,TRBV7-8,TRBJ1-1,CASSLLGGGGTEAFF
16,many,TRBV5-1,TRBJ2-5,CASSLGFLREQETQYF
16,many,TRBV24-1,TRBJ2-3,CATREGAGESTDTQYF